The TCR beta chain under discussion was sequenced for a study of blood T cell repertoires in COVID-19. On the study more broadly: The analysed material was cDNA or gDNA that came from T cells, B-cell-depleted T cells, or PBMCs.

Original data processing: Estimation of nucleated cell counts was performed using reference gene primer amplification. The method was immunoSEQ multiplex PCR; TCRdb's version includes in-frame clones alone and lacks a portion of them. V and J calls and clone size are as listed in that table; D and trimming were resolved from the DNA. The sample contains roughly 180,000 clones, around 79% of which appear only once. The receptor's source is a man between 60 and 75 years old with active or convalescent COVID-19. Sequencing used peripheral blood.

The CDR3 reads CASSFEGGREQFF. The CDR3 region has the DNA TGTGCCAGCAGTTTTGAGGGAGGACGTGAGCAGTTCTTC. This chain joins TRBV12-3 or TRBV12-4 and TRBJ2-1; perhaps TRBD2 as D (6 bases). This CDR3 region has 13 residues. The V end lost 3 bases, the J end lost 9 bases, and 12 bases lay between the germline ends.